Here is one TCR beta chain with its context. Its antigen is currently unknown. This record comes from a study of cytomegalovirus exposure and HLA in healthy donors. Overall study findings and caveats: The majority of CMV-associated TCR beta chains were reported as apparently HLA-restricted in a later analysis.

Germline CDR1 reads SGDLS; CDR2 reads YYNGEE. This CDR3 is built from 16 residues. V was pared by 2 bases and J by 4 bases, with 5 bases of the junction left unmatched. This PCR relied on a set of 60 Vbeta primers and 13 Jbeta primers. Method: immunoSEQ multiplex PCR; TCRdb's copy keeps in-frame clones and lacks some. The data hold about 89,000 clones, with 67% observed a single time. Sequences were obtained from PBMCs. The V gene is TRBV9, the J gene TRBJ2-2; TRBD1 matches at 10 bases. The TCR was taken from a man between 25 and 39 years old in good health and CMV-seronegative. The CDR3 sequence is CASSVRDRGATGELFF. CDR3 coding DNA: TGTGCCAGCAGCGTCCGGGACAGGGGCGCCACCGGGGAGCTGTTTTTT.